These 18 T cell receptor beta chains originate from one sample sequenced in a study of beta chain features in type 1 diabetes. Isolated RNA was reverse transcribed in full, so expressed TCRB transcripts were sequenced. Using immunoSEQ multiplex PCR, the repertoire was profiled, and TCRdb retains in-frame clones only, with some absent. The table includes around 250,000 clones, under 70% detected once. Sequencing was carried out using naive CD4+ T cells from blood. Receptor source: a man in his thirties or forties in good health.

V is TRBV10-3 and J is TRBJ2-2, with D unclear. Between the trimmed V and J ends, which lost 7 bases and 7 bases, there was a span of 10 bases. The CDR3 runs to 12 residues. Germline V gene sequence: CDR1 ENHRY, CDR2 SYGVKD. CDR3 sequence reads: CAITSAGGELFF. The CDR3, as DNA: TGTGCCATCACAAGCGCCGGCGGGGAGCTGTTTTTT.

This clone was found once. This chain joins TRBV7-2 and TRBJ2-7, with 8 bases aligning to TRBD2. CDR1 and CDR2 (germline): SGHTA, FQGNSA. This CDR3 is built from 15 residues. With 3 bases clipped from V and 3 bases from J, the junction kept 7 bases outside the gene matches. The CDR3 DNA reads as TGTGCCAGCAGCTTCGACCTAGCGGGCCACTACGAGCAGTACTTC. This encodes CASSFDLAGHYEQYF.

The rearrangement joins TRBV29-1 to TRBJ2-5, with 12 positions matching TRBD2. CDR3 size: 15 residues. The germline V gene has CDR1 SQVTM and CDR2 ANQGSEA. V dropped 8 bases and J dropped 0; count of bases not matched to a gene: 7. The CDR3 reads CSSWTSGINQETQYF. CDR3 sequence (DNA): TGCAGCAGCTGGACTAGCGGGATAAACCAAGAGACCCAGTACTTC.

The chain is built from TRBV29-1 and TRBJ2-3; D remains ambiguous. The germline CDR1 and CDR2 sequences are SQVTM and ANQGSEA. CDR3 length: 11 residues. The V end was cut by 8 bases, the J end by 6 bases, with 12 bases between. As DNA, the CDR3 is TGCAGCTTGCAAATAGCCGATACGCAGTATTTT. This encodes CSLQIADTQYF.

The chain recombines TRBV11-2 with TRBJ1-3; D gene ambiguous. V was cut by 0 bases and J by 0 bases, with 9 bases left in between. Germline CDR1 and CDR2: SGHAT and FQNNGV. This CDR3 region has 16 residues. The CDR3 loop is CASSLEALGSGNTIYF. The CDR3 coding sequence is TGTGCCAGCAGCTTAGAGGCCCTCGGCTCTGGAAACACCATATATTTT.

In its sample, this clone was seen a few times. The chain combines TRBV9 with TRBJ2-5; D might be TRBD1 (6 bases). The CDR3 extends over 16 amino acids. Trimming removed 3 bases from V and 1 base from J, with 16 bases in between. The V gene's germline CDR1 is SGDLS and CDR2 YYNGEE. CDR3 protein: CASSAPGQRIQETQYF. The CDR3 coding sequence is TGTGCCAGCAGCGCGCCGGGACAAAGGATCCAAGAGACCCAGTACTTC.

The chain joins TRBV13 to TRBJ1-5; D remains unclear. Trimming stripped 5 bases from V and 5 bases from J, with 7 bases between. The germline gives CDR1 PRHDT, CDR2 FYEKMQ (reference sequence). CDR3 length equals 12 residues. The CDR3 reads CASSLRDQPQHF. In nucleotides, the CDR3 is TGTGCCAGCAGCCTTAGAGATCAGCCCCAGCATTTT.

The CDR3 sequence is CATSKDAYNEQFF. The CDR3 DNA reads as TGTGCCACCAGCAAGGACGCTTACAATGAGCAGTTCTTC. The chain links TRBV15 to TRBJ2-1; no clear D gene. Trimming stripped 4 bases from V and 4 bases from J, with 8 bases between. This CDR3 spans 13 amino acids. In germline, CDR1 is LNHNV, CDR2 YYDKDF (reference sequence).

This rearrangement joins TRBV7-9 to TRBJ2-1; possibly TRBD1 for D (6 bases). Germline CDR1 and CDR2: SEHNR and FQNEAQ (reference sequence). The CDR3 is 11 residues long. The V end was cut by 0 bases, the J end by 12 bases, with 6 bases between. CDR3: CASSLAGAQFF. CDR3 coding DNA: TGTGCCAGCAGCTTAGCGGGGGCGCAGTTCTTC.

In this sample, this clone turned up a few times. V and J are TRBV7-2 and TRBJ1-5; D is possibly TRBD1 (5 bases). V was trimmed by 6 bases and J by 6 bases, leaving 18 bases between them. CDR1 is SGHTA and CDR2 is FQGNSA in the germline V gene. The CDR3 loop spans 15 amino acids. CDR3 bases: TGTGCCAGCAGGGTGGGAGGGGCAGAGAGTCAGCCCCAGCATTTT. It codes for CASRVGGAESQPQHF.

The rearrangement links TRBV18 to TRBJ2-2; perhaps TRBD2 as D (6 bases). Trimming removed 6 bases at V and 4 bases at J, with 12 bases between. The CDR3 contains 14 residues. Germline CDR1 is KGHSH and CDR2 is LQKENI. The CDR3 sequence is CASSSLAATGELFF. CDR3 sequence (DNA): TGTGCCAGCTCCTCACTAGCCGCCACCGGGGAGCTGTTTTTT.

V and J are TRBV28 and TRBJ2-3; TRBD2 might be the D (5 bases). CDR1 MDHEN and CDR2 SYDVKM come from the germline V gene. Between the trimmed V and J ends, which lost 4 bases and 1 base, there was a span of 12 bases. The CDR3 runs 15 residues. The CDR3 DNA is TGTGCCAGCAGTTCACCCCACGGGGGCACAGATACGCAGTATTTT. This encodes CASSSPHGGTDTQYF.

The V gene is TRBV9, the J gene TRBJ2-1, with D unclear. The CDR3 extends over 12 amino acids. The V gene lost 2 bases and the J gene lost 5 bases, with 5 bases spanning the gap. Germline assignment: CDR1 SGDLS and CDR2 YYNGEE. The CDR3 loop is CASSVFDNEQFF. The CDR3, as DNA: TGTGCCAGCAGCGTGTTCGACAATGAGCAGTTCTTC.

This clone was seen more than once but under ten times. The V gene is TRBV30, the J gene TRBJ2-1; D is uncertain. Trimming cost V 4 bases and J 0 bases, with 7 bases left between them. This CDR3 has 13 amino acids. Germline CDR1 and CDR2: GTSNPN and SVGIG (reference sequence). CDR3: CAWMDSSYNEQFF. DNA for the CDR3: TGTGCCTGGATGGATAGCTCCTACAATGAGCAGTTCTTC.

This chain connects TRBV29-1 to TRBJ2-6; D is ambiguous. Germline CDR1 is SQVTM and CDR2 is ANQGSEA. There are 14 residues in the CDR3. V lost 4 bases, J lost 2 bases, and 9 bases lay in between. Here the CDR3 DNA reads TGCAGCGTTGTAGGTGGAGCTGGGGCCAACGTCCTGACTTTC. Its protein product is CSVVGGAGANVLTF.

The chain has TRBV28 and TRBJ2-7, with 14 nucleotides matching TRBD2. CDR3 length equals 16 residues. The germline V gene encodes CDR1 MDHEN and CDR2 SYDVKM. The ends lost 5 bases at V and 0 bases at J; junction bases unmatched: 3. The CDR3 spells CASSLGTSGSSYEQYF. CDR3 DNA sequence: TGTGCCAGCAGTCTTGGGACTAGCGGGAGCTCCTACGAGCAGTACTTC.

The V and J genes are TRBV27 and TRBJ1-6; 7 nucleotides agree with TRBD1. Germline CDR1 reads MNHEY; CDR2 reads SMNVEV (reference sequence). V lost 6 bases, J lost 7 bases, and 12 bases stayed unmatched. CDR3 length: 16 amino acids. The CDR3 bases are TGTGCCAGCAGACCAGTGAGGGGGCAAGGGAATTCACCCCTCCACTTT. Residues: CASRPVRGQGNSPLHF.

This clone showed up just once. The chain uses TRBV28 and TRBJ2-5, with no clear D. Germline V gene sequence: CDR1 MDHEN, CDR2 SYDVKM. The germline V and J ends were trimmed by 6 bases and 7 bases, with 12 bases remaining between them. The CDR3 totals 12 residues. This CDR3 reads CASRDQPGTQYF. In DNA, the CDR3 is TGTGCCAGCAGAGATCAACCTGGGACCCAGTACTTC.